This TCR beta chain was documented in a study of CD8 T cells in ankylosing spondylitis. General study points: Made up of 7 to 9 highly homologous variants, a TCR beta motif appeared characteristic of ankylosing spondylitis blood.

Details on this clonotype: Its antigen is currently unknown.

TCRdb reprocessed the 5' RACE reads via MiXCR and lists one record per CDR3 protein. Of approximately 400,000 distinct CDR3 sequences in the sample, 15% to 20% are singletons; the top ten hold 1%. V shed 1 base, J shed 1 base, and the junction held 5 bases outside the gene matches. The CDR3 is 15 residues long. Germline CDR1 and CDR2: SGHRS and YFSETQ. The material sequenced was blood, either unsorted or a sorted T cell fraction (not recorded which). This chain links TRBV5-1 with TRBJ2-7; TRBD2 matches at 7 bases. The receptor comes from a male donor with ankylosing spondylitis. Here the CDR3 reads CASSLNTGGSYEQYF. DNA for the CDR3: TGCGCCAGCAGCTTGAATACGGGGGGATCCTACGAGCAGTACTTC.